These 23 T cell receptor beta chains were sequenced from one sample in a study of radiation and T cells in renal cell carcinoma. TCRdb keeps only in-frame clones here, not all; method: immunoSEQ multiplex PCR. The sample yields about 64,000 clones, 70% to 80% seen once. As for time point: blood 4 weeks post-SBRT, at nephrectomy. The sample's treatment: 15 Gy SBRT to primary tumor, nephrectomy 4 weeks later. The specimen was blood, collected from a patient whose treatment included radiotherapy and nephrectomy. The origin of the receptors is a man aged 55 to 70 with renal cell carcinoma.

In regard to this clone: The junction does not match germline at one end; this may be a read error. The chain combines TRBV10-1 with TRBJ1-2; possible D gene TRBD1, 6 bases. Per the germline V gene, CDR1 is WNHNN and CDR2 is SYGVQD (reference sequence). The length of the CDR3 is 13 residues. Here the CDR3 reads CASSPYTGYQVSF. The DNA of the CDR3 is TGCGCCAGCAGTCCCTACACAGGGTATCAGGTTTCCTTC.

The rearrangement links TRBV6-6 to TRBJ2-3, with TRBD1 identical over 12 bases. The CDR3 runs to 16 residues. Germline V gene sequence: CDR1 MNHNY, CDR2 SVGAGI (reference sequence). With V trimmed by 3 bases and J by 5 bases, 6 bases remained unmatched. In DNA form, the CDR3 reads TGTGCCAGCAGTTATTTCGGGACAGGGGGCGAAGATACGCAGTATTTT. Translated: CASSYFGTGGEDTQYF.

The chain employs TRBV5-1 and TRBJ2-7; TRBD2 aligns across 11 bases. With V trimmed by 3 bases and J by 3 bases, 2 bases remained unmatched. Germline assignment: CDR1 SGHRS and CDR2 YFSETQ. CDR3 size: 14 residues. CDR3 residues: CASSSGTSGYEQYF. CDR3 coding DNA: TGCGCCAGCAGCTCGGGGACTAGCGGCTACGAGCAGTACTTC.

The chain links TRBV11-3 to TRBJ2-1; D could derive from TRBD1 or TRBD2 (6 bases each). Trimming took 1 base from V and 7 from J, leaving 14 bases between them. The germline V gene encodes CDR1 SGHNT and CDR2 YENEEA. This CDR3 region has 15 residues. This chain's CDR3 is CASSLVAGQTNEQFF. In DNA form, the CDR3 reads TGTGCCAGCAGCTTAGTTGCGGGACAAACAAATGAGCAGTTCTTC.

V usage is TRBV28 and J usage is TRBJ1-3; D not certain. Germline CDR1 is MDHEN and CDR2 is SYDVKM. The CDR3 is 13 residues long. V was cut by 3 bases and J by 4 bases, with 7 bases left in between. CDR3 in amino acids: CASSFFRGNTIYF. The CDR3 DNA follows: TGTGCCAGCAGTTTTTTCAGGGGAAACACCATATATTTT.

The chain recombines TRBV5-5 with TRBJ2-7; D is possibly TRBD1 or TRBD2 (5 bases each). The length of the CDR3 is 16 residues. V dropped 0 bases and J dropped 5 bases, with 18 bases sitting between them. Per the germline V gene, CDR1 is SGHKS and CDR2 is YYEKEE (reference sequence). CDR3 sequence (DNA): TGTGCCAGCAGCTTGGCCGGGGACGGATGGCGGCACGAGCAGTACGTC. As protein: CASSLAGDGWRHEQYV.

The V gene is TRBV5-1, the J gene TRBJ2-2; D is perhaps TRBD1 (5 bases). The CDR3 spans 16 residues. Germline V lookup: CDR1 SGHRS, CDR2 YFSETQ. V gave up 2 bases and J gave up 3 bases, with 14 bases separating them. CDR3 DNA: TGCGCCAGCAGCTTAGCAGGGCCGGGTTACACCGGGGAGCTGTTTTTT. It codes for CASSLAGPGYTGELFF.

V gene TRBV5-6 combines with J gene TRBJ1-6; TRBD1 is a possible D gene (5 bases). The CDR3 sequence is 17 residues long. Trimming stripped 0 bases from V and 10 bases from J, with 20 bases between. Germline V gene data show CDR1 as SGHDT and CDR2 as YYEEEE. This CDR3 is CASSLGGRQIKNSPLHF. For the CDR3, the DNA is TGTGCCAGCAGCTTGGGGGGCCGACAAATCAAGAACTCACCCCTCCACTTT.

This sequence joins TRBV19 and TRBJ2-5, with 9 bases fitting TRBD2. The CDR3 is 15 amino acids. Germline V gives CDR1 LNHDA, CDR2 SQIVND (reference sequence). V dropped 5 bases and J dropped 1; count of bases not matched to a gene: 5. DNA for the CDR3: TGTGCCAGTAGTTGGGCTAGCGGGACCCAAGAGACCCAGTACTTC. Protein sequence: CASSWASGTQETQYF. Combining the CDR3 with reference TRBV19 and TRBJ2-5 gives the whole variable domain DGGITQSPKYLFRKEGQNVTLSCEQNLNHDAMYWYRQDPGQGLRLIYYSQIVNDFQKGDIAEGYSVSREKKESFPLTVTSAQKNPTAFYLCASSWASGTQETQYFGPGTRLLVL.

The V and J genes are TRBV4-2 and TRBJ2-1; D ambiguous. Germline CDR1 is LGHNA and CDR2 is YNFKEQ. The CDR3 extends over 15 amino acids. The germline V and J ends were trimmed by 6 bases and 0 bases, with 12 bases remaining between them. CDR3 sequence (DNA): TGTGCCAGCAGAGCTCCCTTGAGCTCCTACAATGAGCAGTTCTTC. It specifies CASRAPLSSYNEQFF.

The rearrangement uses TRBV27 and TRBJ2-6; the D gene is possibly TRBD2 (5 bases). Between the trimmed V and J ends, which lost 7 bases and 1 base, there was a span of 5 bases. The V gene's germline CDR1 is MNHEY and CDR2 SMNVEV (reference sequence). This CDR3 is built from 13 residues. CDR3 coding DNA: TGTGCCAGCACGGGGTCTGGGGCCAACGTCCTGACTTTC. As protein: CASTGSGANVLTF.

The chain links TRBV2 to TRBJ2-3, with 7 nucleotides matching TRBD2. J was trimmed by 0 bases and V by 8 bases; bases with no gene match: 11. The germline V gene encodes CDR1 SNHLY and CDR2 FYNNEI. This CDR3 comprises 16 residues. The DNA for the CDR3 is TGTGCCAGCCGAAAAGGGGCGGGAGCAAGCACAGATACGCAGTATTTT. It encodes CASRKGAGASTDTQYF.

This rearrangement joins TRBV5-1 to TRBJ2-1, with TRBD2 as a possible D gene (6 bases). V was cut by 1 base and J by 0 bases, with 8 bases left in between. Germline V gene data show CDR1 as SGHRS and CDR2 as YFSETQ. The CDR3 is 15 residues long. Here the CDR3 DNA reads TGCGCCAGCAGCTTGAATAGCGGCTCCTACAATGAGCAGTTCTTC. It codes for CASSLNSGSYNEQFF. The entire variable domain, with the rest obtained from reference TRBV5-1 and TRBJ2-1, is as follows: KAGVTQTPRYLIKTRGQQVTLSCSPISGHRSVSWYQQTPGQGLQFLFEYFSETQRNKGNFPGRFSGRQFSNSRSEMNVSTLELGDSALYLCASSLNSGSYNEQFFGPGTRLTVL.

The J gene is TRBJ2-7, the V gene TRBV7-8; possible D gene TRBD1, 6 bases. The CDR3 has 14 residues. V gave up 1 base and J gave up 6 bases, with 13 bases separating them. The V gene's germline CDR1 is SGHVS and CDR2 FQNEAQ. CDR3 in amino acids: CASSLDRAEVEQYF. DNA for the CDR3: TGTGCCAGCAGCTTAGACAGGGCCGAGGTCGAGCAGTACTTC.

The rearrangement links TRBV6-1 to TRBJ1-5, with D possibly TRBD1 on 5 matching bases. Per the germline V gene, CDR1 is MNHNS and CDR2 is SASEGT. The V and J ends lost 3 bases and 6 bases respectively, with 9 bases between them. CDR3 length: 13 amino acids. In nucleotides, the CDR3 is TGTGCCAGCAGTGAGGGGGTAGGTCAGCCCCAGCATTTT. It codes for CASSEGVGQPQHF.

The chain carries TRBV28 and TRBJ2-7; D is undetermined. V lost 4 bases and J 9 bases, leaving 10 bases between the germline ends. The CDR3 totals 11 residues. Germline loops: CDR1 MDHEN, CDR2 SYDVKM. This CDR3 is CASSSPLGQYV. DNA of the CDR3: TGTGCCAGCAGTTCCCCCTTGGGGCAGTACGTC.

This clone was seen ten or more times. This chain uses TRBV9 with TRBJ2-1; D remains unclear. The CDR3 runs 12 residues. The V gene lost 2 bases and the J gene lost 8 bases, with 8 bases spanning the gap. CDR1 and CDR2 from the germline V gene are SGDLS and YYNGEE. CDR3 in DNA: TGTGCCAGCAGCGTTCAGGACGATGAGCAGTTCTTC. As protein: CASSVQDDEQFF.

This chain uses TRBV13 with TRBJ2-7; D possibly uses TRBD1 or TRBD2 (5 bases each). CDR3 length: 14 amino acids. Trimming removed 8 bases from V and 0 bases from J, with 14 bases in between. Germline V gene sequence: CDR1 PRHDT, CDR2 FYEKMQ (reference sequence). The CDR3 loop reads CASRGVSSSYEQYF. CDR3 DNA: TGTGCCAGCCGAGGGGTTTCGAGCTCCTACGAGCAGTACTTC.

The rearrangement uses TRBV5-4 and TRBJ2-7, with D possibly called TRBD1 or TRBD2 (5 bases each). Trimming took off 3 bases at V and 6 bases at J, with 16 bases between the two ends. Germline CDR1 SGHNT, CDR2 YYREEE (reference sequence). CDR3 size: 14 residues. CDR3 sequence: CASSSEVLGAEQYF. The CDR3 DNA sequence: TGTGCCAGCAGCTCGGAGGTTCTCGGGGCCGAGCAGTACTTC.

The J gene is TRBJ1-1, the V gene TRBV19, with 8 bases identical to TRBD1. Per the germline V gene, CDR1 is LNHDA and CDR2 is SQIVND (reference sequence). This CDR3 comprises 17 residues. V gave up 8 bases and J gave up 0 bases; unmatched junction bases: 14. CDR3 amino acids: CASAPRGRTGMNTEAFF. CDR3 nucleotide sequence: TGTGCCAGTGCCCCGCGGGGGCGGACAGGGATGAACACTGAAGCTTTCTTT.

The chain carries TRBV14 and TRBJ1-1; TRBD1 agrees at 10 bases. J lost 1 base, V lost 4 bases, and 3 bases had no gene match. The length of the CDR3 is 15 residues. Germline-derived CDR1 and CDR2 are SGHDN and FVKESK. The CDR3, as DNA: TGTGCCAGCAGCCGGACAGGGGGGCCGAACACTGAAGCTTTCTTT. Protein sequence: CASSRTGGPNTEAFF.

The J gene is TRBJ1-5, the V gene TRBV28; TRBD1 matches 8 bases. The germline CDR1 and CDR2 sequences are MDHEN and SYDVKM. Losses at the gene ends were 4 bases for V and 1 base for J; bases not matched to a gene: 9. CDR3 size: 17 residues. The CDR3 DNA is TGTGCCAGCAGTTCCGACCGACAGGGGTGGAGCAATCAGCCCCAGCATTTT. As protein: CASSSDRQGWSNQPQHF. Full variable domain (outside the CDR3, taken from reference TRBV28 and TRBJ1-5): DVKVTQSSRYLVKRTGEKVFLECVQDMDHENMFWYRQDPGLGLRLIYFSYDVKMKEKGDIPEGYSVSREKKERFSLILESASTNQTSMYLCASSSDRQGWSNQPQHFGDGTRLSIL.

The CDR3 here is CASSFRLADTDTQYF. CDR3 in DNA: TGTGCCAGCAGCTTTAGGCTAGCGGACACAGATACGCAGTATTTT. The chain employs TRBV7-8 and TRBJ2-3; TRBD2 aligns across 7 bases. J lost 2 bases, V lost 3 bases, and 5 bases had no gene match. The CDR3 runs 15 residues. Germline-derived CDR1 and CDR2 are SGHVS and FQNEAQ.